Given below is one TCR beta chain in context. Antigen specificity is unknown. This entry is derived from a study of beta chain features in type 1 diabetes. General study findings and limits: Patients with Type 1 diabetes showed moderately but significantly shorter TCRB CDR3s in all four CD4+ subsets.

J lost 1 base, V lost 5 bases, and 6 bases had no gene match. Germline V gene data show CDR1 as SGHNT and CDR2 as YYREEE (reference sequence). The CDR3 covers 15 residues. As every portion of the isolated RNA was reverse transcribed, the sequencing read expressed TCRB transcripts. TCRdb keeps only in-frame clones here, not all; method: immunoSEQ multiplex PCR. The table includes about 390,000 clones, around 10% detected once. The chain joins TRBV5-4 to TRBJ1-1, with 9 bases aligning to TRBD1. Input material: central memory CD4+ T cells from blood. The sequence was obtained from a man aged 30-40 years with type 1 diabetes. In DNA, the CDR3 is TGTGCCAGCAGACAAACAGGGGGCGCGAACACTGAAGCTTTCTTT. Encoded protein: CASRQTGGANTEAFF.